This TCR beta chain was identified in a study of blood T cell repertoires in COVID-19. V shed 2 bases, J shed 0 bases, and the junction held 5 bases outside the gene matches. The CDR3 sequence is 15 residues long. CDR1 and CDR2 from the germline V gene are SGHRS and YFSETQ. The protocol was immunoSEQ multiplex PCR, while the TCRdb copy is restricted to in-frame clones and leaves out a portion. The sample contains hundreds of thousands of clones, 86% of which appear only once. The V gene is TRBV5-1, the J gene TRBJ2-7; 7 nucleotides agree with TRBD2. Source material: peripheral blood. The clonotype originates from a woman under 40 with active or convalescent COVID-19. This CDR3 reads CASSFFSGSSYEQYF. DNA of the CDR3: TGCGCCAGCAGCTTCTTTAGCGGGTCCTCCTACGAGCAGTACTTC.